The present T cell receptor beta chain was sequenced within a study of shared clonotypes between healthy human individuals. The CDR3 has 12 amino acids. With 5 bases removed from V and 6 bases from J, the gap between germline ends came to 9 bases. The germline V gene has CDR1 SGHTA and CDR2 FQGTGA. Produced via immunoSEQ multiplex PCR; TCRdb's table is partial and in-frame only. Among hundreds of thousands of clones listed, approximately 95% were seen once. Terminally differentiated effector memory CD45RA+ cells were excluded from the naive CD8 cells, which were CD45RO-negative and positively selected for CCR7.

This clonotype was obtained from a woman between 25 and 40 years old in good health. This chain connects TRBV7-3 to TRBJ2-3; D ambiguous. The sequenced sample was naive CD8+ T cells sorted from blood. CDR3 sequence (DNA): TGTGCCAGCAGCCTTCCGGGTGATACGCAGTATTTT. Its protein is CASSLPGDTQYF.